The entry that follows covers one T cell receptor beta chain sequence. The antigen is not known. CDR1 is SGHDT and CDR2 is YYEEEE in the germline V gene. This CDR3 has 15 residues. Trimming cost V 0 bases and J 4 bases; bases outside gene matches: 4. This specimen comes from a study of a mutant IDH1 vaccine in newly diagnosed glioma. Study details: Vaccines were first given 4-6 weeks after radiotherapy alone, or with temozolomide cycles. Earlier care involved radiotherapy, temozolomide, or both, and the majority received both. Study-wide results and caveats: Pseudoprogression appears to have had no connection to changes in top peripheral T cell clonotypes.

The protocol was immunoSEQ multiplex PCR, while the TCRdb copy is restricted to in-frame clones and leaves out a portion. This table holds some 60,000 clones, 85% to 90% found once. Time point noted: week 5, during vaccination. Every vaccination contained 300 ug of the mutant IDH1 20-mer peptide and was paired with topical imiquimod. V gene TRBV5-6 combines with J gene TRBJ1-5, with 7 nucleotides matching TRBD1. The clonotype originates from a woman aged 40 to 50 with glioma. This sample comprised PBMCs, obtained from a glioma patient whose treatment included an IDH1 peptide vaccine. Written as DNA, the CDR3 is TGTGCCAGCAGCTTGGGGACAGGCAGAAATCAGCCCCAGCATTTT. Its protein is CASSLGTGRNQPQHF.